A selection of T cell receptor beta chains follows, all from one sample in a study of a mutant IDH1 vaccine in newly diagnosed glioma. Clones were sequenced by immunoSEQ multiplex PCR, and TCRdb holds only the in-frame ones, with some missing. The sample includes about 85,000 clones, approximately 89% seen only once; the top ten take 0.6% to 0.95%. No cognate antigen is known for these TCRs. Sequences were derived from PBMCs, sampled from a glioma patient whose treatment included an IDH1 peptide vaccine. The origin of the receptors is a woman aged 45-65 years with glioma. CDR3s include the opening cysteine and the closing phenylalanine or tryptophan. Each record gives: CDR3 length, J gene, D gene, V gene, clone size, CDR3 protein, CDR3 DNA. The D gene is left open where the match is weak. Not all rows give a size; the values are once, few, many and, for expanded clones, a class.

cdr3_length: 14; j_call: TRBJ2-5; d_call: NA; v_call: TRBV30; clone_size: NA; cdr3_aa: CAWSVSVYQETQYF; cdr3_nt: TGTGCCTGGAGTGTATCTGTGTACCAAGAGACCCAGTACTTC
cdr3_length: 15; j_call: TRBJ1-2; d_call: NA; v_call: TRBV6-5; clone_size: few; cdr3_aa: CASSYSFQGGYGYTF; cdr3_nt: TGTGCCAGCAGTTACTCGTTCCAAGGGGGCTATGGCTACACCTTC
cdr3_length: 16; j_call: TRBJ1-6; d_call: NA; v_call: TRBV30; clone_size: NA; cdr3_aa: CAWSRKGWSYNSPLHF; cdr3_nt: TGTGCCTGGAGTCGGAAGGGATGGTCCTATAATTCACCCCTCCACTTT
cdr3_length: 15; j_call: TRBJ2-1; d_call: TRBD2; v_call: TRBV4-1; clone_size: NA; cdr3_aa: CASSQLAGGRNEQFF; cdr3_nt: TGCGCCAGCAGCCAACTAGCGGGAGGAAGGAATGAGCAGTTCTTC
cdr3_length: 18; j_call: TRBJ2-3; d_call: TRBD1; v_call: TRBV9; clone_size: once; cdr3_aa: CASSVIDLQGVGGDTQYF; cdr3_nt: TGTGCCAGCAGCGTCATAGACTTACAGGGGGTTGGGGGAGATACGCAGTATTTT
cdr3_length: 15; j_call: TRBJ1-4; d_call: NA; v_call: TRBV6-5; clone_size: NA; cdr3_aa: CASSSPGGEGEKLFF; cdr3_nt: TGTGCCAGCAGTTCCCCGGGCGGGGAGGGCGAAAAACTGTTTTTT
cdr3_length: 12; j_call: TRBJ1-1; d_call: NA; v_call: TRBV19; clone_size: NA; cdr3_aa: CASRILGTEAFF; cdr3_nt: TGTGCCAGTCGCATCCTAGGGACTGAAGCTTTCTTT
cdr3_length: 17; j_call: TRBJ1-3; d_call: TRBD1; v_call: TRBV5-4; clone_size: NA; cdr3_aa: CASSLNRGSISGNTIYF; cdr3_nt: TGTGCCAGCAGCTTGAACAGGGGCTCAATCTCTGGAAACACCATATATTTT
cdr3_length: 15; j_call: TRBJ1-5; d_call: NA; v_call: TRBV10-3; clone_size: NA; cdr3_aa: CAIKATGDSNQPQHF; cdr3_nt: TGTGCCATCAAGGCGACAGGAGATAGCAATCAGCCCCAGCATTTT
cdr3_length: 16; j_call: TRBJ2-1; d_call: TRBD2; v_call: TRBV7-3; clone_size: once; cdr3_aa: CASSTRGGSSYNEQFF; cdr3_nt: TGTGCCAGCAGCACAAGGGGCGGGAGCTCCTACAATGAGCAGTTCTTC
cdr3_length: 14; j_call: TRBJ1-2; d_call: NA; v_call: TRBV28; clone_size: NA; cdr3_aa: CASSLPGRYYGYTF; cdr3_nt: TGTGCCAGCAGTTTGCCTGGGCGGTACTATGGCTACACCTTC
cdr3_length: 12; j_call: TRBJ1-2; d_call: TRBD1; v_call: TRBV30; clone_size: few; cdr3_aa: CAWSVADRAHTF; cdr3_nt: TGTGCCTGGAGTGTAGCCGACAGGGCCCACACCTTC
cdr3_length: 16; j_call: TRBJ2-3; d_call: TRBD2; v_call: TRBV5-5; clone_size: NA; cdr3_aa: CASSPGTSGFTDTQYF; cdr3_nt: TGTGCCAGCAGCCCTGGGACTAGCGGTTTCACAGATACGCAGTATTTT
cdr3_length: 15; j_call: TRBJ2-7; d_call: NA; v_call: TRBV11-1; clone_size: NA; cdr3_aa: CASSPSTGSSYEQYF; cdr3_nt: TGTGCCAGCAGCCCCTCGACAGGTAGCTCCTACGAGCAGTACTTC
cdr3_length: 16; j_call: TRBJ2-3; d_call: TRBD2; v_call: TRBV25-1; clone_size: NA; cdr3_aa: CASSELGLADTDTQYF; cdr3_nt: TGTGCCAGCAGTGAACTAGGACTAGCGGACACAGATACGCAGTATTTT
cdr3_length: 16; j_call: TRBJ2-7; d_call: TRBD2; v_call: TRBV5-4; clone_size: few; cdr3_aa: CASSPGGSGGSYEQYF; cdr3_nt: TGTGCCAGCTCTCCAGGGGGTAGCGGGGGCTCCTACGAGCAGTACTTC
cdr3_length: 15; j_call: TRBJ2-2; d_call: NA; v_call: TRBV14; clone_size: NA; cdr3_aa: CASSQKLANTGELFF; cdr3_nt: TGTGCCAGCAGCCAAAAACTCGCGAACACCGGGGAGCTGTTTTTT
cdr3_length: 12; j_call: TRBJ2-1; d_call: TRBD1; v_call: TRBV10-3; clone_size: NA; cdr3_aa: CAILGTDNEQFF; cdr3_nt: TGTGCCATCTTAGGGACAGACAATGAGCAGTTCTTC
cdr3_length: 12; j_call: TRBJ2-1; d_call: NA; v_call: TRBV28; clone_size: NA; cdr3_aa: CASVNSYNEQFF; cdr3_nt: TGTGCCAGCGTCAATTCTTACAATGAGCAGTTCTTC
cdr3_length: 14; j_call: TRBJ1-1; d_call: NA; v_call: TRBV7-9; clone_size: NA; cdr3_aa: CASGEKTANTEAFF; cdr3_nt: TGTGCCAGCGGCGAGAAGACAGCGAACACTGAAGCTTTCTTT
cdr3_length: 14; j_call: TRBJ2-1; d_call: TRBD2; v_call: TRBV7-8; clone_size: NA; cdr3_aa: CASSLGTSGNEQFF; cdr3_nt: TGTGCCAGCAGCTTAGGGACTAGCGGGAATGAGCAGTTCTTC
cdr3_length: 14; j_call: TRBJ2-2; d_call: NA; v_call: TRBV18; clone_size: NA; cdr3_aa: CASSPDRTTGELFF; cdr3_nt: TGTGCCAGCTCACCGGACCGAACGACCGGGGAGCTGTTTTTT
cdr3_length: 14; j_call: TRBJ1-2; d_call: TRBD1; v_call: TRBV10-1; clone_size: NA; cdr3_aa: CASSELPGTGGYTF; cdr3_nt: TGCGCCAGCAGTGAGCTACCAGGGACAGGTGGCTACACCTTC
cdr3_length: 13; j_call: TRBJ2-5; d_call: NA; v_call: TRBV27; clone_size: NA; cdr3_aa: CASSFGKQETQYF; cdr3_nt: TGTGCCAGCAGTTTTGGGAAGCAAGAGACCCAGTACTTC